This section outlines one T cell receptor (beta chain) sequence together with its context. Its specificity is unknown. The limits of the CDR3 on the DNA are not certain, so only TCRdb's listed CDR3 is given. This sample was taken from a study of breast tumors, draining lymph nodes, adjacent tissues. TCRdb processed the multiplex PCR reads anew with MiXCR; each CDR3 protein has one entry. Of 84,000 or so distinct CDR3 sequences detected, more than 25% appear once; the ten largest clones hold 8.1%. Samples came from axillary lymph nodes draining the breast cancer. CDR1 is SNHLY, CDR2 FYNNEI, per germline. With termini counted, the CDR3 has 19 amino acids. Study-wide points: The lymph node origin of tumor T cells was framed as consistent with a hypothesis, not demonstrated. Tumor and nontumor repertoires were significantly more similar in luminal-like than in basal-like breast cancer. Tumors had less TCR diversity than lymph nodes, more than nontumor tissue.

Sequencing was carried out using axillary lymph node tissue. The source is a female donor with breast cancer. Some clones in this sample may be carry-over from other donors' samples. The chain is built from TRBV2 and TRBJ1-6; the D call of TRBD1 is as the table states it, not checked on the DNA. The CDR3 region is CASSENVGYTFGSGTYLHF.